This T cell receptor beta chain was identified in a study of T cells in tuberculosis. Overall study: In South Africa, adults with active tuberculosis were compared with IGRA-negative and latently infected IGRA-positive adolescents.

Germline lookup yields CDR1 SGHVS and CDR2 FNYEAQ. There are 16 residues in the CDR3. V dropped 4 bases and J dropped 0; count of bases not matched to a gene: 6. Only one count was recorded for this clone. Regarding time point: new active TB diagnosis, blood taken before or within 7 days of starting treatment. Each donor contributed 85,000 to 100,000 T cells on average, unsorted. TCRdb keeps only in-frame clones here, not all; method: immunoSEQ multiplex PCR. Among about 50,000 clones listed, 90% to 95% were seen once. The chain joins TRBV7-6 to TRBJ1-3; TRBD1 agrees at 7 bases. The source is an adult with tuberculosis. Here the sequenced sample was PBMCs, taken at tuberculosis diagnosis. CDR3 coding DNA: TGTGCCAGCAGCTCTGCGGGACAGAACTCTGGAAACACCATATATTTT. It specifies CASSSAGQNSGNTIYF.